The clone carrying this T cell receptor beta chain occurred once. Its antigen is as yet unknown. This specimen comes from a study of Ad26.COV2.S vaccination and SARS-CoV-2 variants. Looking at the study overall: Donor was assigned to the Ad26.COV2.S arm of trial COV1001. Administration of Ad26.COV2.S was intramuscular, either once or twice 56 days apart. General study findings and limits: Spike-specific TCR breadth in vaccine recipients exceeded that seen in placebo recipients.

Treatment here: approximately 18 received Ad26.COV2.S at low or high dose, single or two shots; roughly five received placebo; per-sample allocation not given. Material that was analyzed had been drawn on day 63 after the first vaccine or placebo injection. It was an adult aged 18-55 years in Boston who was the donor. This CDR3 has 18 amino acids. With 5 bases removed from V and 4 bases from J, the gap between germline ends came to 29 bases. Germline loops: CDR1 SQVTM, CDR2 ANQGSEA. Sequencing used immunoSEQ multiplex PCR; TCRdb keeps in-frame clones, though not all of them. The profile shows under 250,000 clones, around 90% of them singletons.

This receptor was identified in a person between 18 and 65 years old who received the Ad26.COV2.S COVID-19 vaccine or a placebo. This rearrangement joins TRBV29-1 to TRBJ1-1; the D gene is possibly TRBD1 (5 bases). Sequencing was performed on peripheral blood, taken in a trial of Ad26.COV2.S vaccine versus placebo. For the CDR3, the DNA is TGCAGCGTTTCCCTTCGACGAGGGGCCAAGGTGGGGGGCACTGAAGCTTTCTTT. Protein sequence: CSVSLRRGAKVGGTEAFF.